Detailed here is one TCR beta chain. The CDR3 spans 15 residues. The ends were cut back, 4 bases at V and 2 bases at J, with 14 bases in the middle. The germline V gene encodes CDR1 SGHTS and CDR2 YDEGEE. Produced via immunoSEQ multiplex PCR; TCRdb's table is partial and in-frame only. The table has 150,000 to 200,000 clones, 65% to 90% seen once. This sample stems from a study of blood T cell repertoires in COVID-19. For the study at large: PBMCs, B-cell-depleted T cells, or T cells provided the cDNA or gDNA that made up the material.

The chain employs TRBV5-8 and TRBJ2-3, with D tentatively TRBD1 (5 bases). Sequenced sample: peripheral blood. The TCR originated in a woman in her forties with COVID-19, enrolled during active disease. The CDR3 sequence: CASSPVGRNTDTQYF. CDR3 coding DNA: TGTGCCAGCAGCCCCGTGGGGCGGAACACAGATACGCAGTATTTT.